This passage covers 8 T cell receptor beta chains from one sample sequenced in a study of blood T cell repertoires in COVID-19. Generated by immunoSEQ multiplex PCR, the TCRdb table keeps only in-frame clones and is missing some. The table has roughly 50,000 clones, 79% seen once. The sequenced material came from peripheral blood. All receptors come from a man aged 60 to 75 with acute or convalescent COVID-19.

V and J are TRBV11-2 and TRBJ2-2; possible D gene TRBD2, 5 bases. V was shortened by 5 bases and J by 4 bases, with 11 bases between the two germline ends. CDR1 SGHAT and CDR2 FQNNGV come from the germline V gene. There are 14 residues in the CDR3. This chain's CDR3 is CASSPLLATGELFF. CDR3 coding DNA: TGTGCCAGCAGCCCACTTCTAGCCACCGGGGAGCTGTTTTTT.

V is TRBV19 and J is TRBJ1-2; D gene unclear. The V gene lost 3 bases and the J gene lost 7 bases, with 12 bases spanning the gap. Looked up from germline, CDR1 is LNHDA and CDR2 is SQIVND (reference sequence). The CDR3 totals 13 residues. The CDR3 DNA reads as TGTGCCAGTAGTATCCGGACTTGGCCTGGCTACACCTTC. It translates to CASSIRTWPGYTF.

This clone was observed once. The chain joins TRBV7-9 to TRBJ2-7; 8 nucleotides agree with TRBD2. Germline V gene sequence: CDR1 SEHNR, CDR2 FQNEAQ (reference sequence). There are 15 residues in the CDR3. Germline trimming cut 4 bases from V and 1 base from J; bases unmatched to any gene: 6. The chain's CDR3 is CASSSGLDGSYEQYF. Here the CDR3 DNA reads TGTGCCAGCAGCTCGGGACTAGATGGTTCCTACGAGCAGTACTTC.

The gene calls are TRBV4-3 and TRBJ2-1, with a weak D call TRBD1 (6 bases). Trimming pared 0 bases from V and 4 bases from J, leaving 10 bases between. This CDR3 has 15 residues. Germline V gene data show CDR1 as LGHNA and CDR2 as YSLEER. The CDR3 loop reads CASSQDRGQYNEQFF. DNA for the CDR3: TGCGCCAGCAGCCAAGATCGAGGACAGTACAATGAGCAGTTCTTC.

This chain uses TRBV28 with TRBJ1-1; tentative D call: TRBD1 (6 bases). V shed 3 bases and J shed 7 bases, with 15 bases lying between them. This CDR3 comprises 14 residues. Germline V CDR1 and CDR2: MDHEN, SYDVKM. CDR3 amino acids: CASSFERGFSEAFF. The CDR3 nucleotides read TGTGCCAGCAGTTTCGAGAGGGGGTTCAGTGAAGCTTTCTTT.

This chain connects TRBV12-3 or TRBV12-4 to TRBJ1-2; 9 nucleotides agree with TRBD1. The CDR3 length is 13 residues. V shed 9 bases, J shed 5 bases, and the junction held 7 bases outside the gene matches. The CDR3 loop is CASSGTGKYGYTF. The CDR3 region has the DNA TGTGCCAGTTCCGGGACAGGGAAATATGGCTACACCTTC.

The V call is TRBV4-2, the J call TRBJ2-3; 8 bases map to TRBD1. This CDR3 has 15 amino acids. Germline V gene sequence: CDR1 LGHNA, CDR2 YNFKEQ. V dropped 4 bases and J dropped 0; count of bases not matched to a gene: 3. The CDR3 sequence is CASSRQGASTDTQYF. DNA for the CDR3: TGTGCCAGCAGCCGTCAGGGGGCAAGCACAGATACGCAGTATTTT.

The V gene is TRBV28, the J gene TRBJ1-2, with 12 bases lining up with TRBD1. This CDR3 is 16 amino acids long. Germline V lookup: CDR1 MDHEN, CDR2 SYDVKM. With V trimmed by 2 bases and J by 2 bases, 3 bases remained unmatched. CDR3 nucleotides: TGTGCCAGCAGTTTACCGGGGACAGGGGGCAACTATGGCTACACCTTC. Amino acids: CASSLPGTGGNYGYTF.